This T cell receptor (beta chain) was sequenced in a study of T-cell reconstitution after alpha-beta-depleted transplantation in children. Study-wide results and caveats: There were some patients whose high TCRbeta diversity at day 60 came from surviving recipient T cells and thymic progenitors. Alpha-beta T cells present about two months after transplant were reported to originate from several hundred expanded graft clones. Diversity and T-cell counts at one year after transplant derived mostly from new T cells.

Details on this clonotype: The antigen is not known.

The germline V gene has CDR1 MNHEY and CDR2 SMNVEV (reference sequence). CDR3 length: 16 residues. Trimming removed 2 bases at V and 1 base at J, with 12 bases between. TCRbeta library construction was performed incorporating unique molecular identifiers. TCRdb used MiXCR to reprocess the PCR reads, holding one entry per CDR3 protein. The sample has 110,000 or so distinct CDR3 sequences; 5% to 7% are singletons. The sample consisted of PBMCs, mostly from graft donor cells, taken 360 days after TCRalphabeta/CD19-depleted stem cell transplant. V gene TRBV27 combines with J gene TRBJ2-1; no reliable D call. The sequence derives from a male patient aged 2 to 10 who had a stem cell transplant for acute lymphoblastic leukemia, so the T cells may come from the graft donor. The CDR3: CASSLIARRSYNEQFF. The DNA of the CDR3 is TGTGCCAGCAGTTTAATAGCCCGGCGGTCCTACAATGAGCAGTTCTTC.